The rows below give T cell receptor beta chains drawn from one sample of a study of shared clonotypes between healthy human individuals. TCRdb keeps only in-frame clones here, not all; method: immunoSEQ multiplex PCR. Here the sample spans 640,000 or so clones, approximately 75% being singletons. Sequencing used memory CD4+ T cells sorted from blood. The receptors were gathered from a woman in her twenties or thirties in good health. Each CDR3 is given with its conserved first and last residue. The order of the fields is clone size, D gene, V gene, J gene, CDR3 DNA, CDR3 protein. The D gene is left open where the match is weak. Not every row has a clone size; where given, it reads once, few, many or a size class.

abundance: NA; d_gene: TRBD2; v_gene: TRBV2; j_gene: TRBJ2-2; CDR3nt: TGTGCCAGCACTCTTTTGACTAGCGGCACCGGGGAGCTGTTTTTT; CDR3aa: CASTLLTSGTGELFF
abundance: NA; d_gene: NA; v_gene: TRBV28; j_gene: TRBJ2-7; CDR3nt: TGTGCCAGCAGGCTAGCCATACCCTCCTACGAGCAGTACTTC; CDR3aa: CASRLAIPSYEQYF
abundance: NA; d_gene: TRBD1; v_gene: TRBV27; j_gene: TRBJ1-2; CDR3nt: TGTGCCAGCAGACCCCTCAGGGGACAGGGAACCTATGGCTACACCTTC; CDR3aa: CASRPLRGQGTYGYTF
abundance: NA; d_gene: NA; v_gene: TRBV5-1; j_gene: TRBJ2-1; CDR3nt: TGCGCCAGCAGCTTGAATCCCGATAGGAATGAGCAGTTCTTC; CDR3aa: CASSLNPDRNEQFF
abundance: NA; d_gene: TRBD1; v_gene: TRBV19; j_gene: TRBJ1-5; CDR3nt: TGTGCCAGTAGTATGACGGGGACAGGTTATCAGCCCCAGCATTTT; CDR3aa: CASSMTGTGYQPQHF
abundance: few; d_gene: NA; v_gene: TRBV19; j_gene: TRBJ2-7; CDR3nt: TGTGCCAGTAGTATATGGGCAGGGGCCTACGAGCAGTACTTC; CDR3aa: CASSIWAGAYEQYF
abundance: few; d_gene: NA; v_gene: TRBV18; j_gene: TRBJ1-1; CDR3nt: TGTGCCAGCTCACCGGGAGGCTTGGGCACTGAAGCTTTCTTT; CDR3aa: CASSPGGLGTEAFF
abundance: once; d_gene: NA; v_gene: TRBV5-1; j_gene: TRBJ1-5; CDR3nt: TGCGCCAGCAGCTTGGATGGGTTCGGCAATCAGCCCCAGCATTTT; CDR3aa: CASSLDGFGNQPQHF
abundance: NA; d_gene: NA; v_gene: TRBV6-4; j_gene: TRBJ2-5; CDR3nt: TGTGCCAGCAGTCCTGACCAGAAAGAGACCCAGTACTTC; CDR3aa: CASSPDQKETQYF
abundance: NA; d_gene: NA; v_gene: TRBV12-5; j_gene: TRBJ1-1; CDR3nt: TGTGCTAGTGCCCAGACAGAGAACACTGAAGCTTTCTTT; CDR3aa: CASAQTENTEAFF
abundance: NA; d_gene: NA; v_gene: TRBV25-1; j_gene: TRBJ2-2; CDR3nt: TGTGCCAGCAGTGCCCGGGACAGCGGGTTTCCCGGGGAGCTGTTTTTT; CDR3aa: CASSARDSGFPGELFF
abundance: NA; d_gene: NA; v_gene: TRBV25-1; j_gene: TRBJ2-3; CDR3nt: TGTGCCAGCCGCGGGAATGACTGGTTTGATCCGGCAGATACGCAGTATTTT; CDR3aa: CASRGNDWFDPADTQYF
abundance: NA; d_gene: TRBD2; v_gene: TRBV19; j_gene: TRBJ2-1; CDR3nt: TGTGCCAGTAGTCCAGCGGCAGCGGGAGACAATGAGCAGTTCTTC; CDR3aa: CASSPAAAGDNEQFF
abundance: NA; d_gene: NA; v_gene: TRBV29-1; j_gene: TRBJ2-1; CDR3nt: TGCAGCGGAGGGATTGGGATGTCCGAGCCGGATGAGCAGTTCTTC; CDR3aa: CSGGIGMSEPDEQFF
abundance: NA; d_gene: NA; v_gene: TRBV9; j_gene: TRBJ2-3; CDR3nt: TGTGCCAGCAGCGTAGCTCCGGAGAAAACAGATACGCAGTATTTT; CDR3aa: CASSVAPEKTDTQYF
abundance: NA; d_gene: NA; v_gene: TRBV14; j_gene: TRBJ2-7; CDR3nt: TGTGCCAGCAGAGGGTCAGGTAGCGGCCTCTCCTACGAGCAGTACTTC; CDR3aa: CASRGSGSGLSYEQYF
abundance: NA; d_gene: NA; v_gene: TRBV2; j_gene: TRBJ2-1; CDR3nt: TGTGCCAGCAGTGAGGGGGTTGGTGAGCAGTTCTTC; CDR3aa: CASSEGVGEQFF
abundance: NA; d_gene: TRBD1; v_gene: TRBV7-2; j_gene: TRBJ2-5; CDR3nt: TGTGCCAGCAGCTTAGCCCAAGGGGGCAGTATGGAGACCCAGTACTTC; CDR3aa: CASSLAQGGSMETQYF
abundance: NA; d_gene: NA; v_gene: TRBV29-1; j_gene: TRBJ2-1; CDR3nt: TGCAGCGTCGCCCCCGGGTCCACCACCAATGAGCAGTTCTTC; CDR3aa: CSVAPGSTTNEQFF
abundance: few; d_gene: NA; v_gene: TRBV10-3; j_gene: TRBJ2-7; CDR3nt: TGTGCCATCAGTGGGGGGCTGGGGAGTGGGCCTAGCTCCTACGAGCAGTACTTC; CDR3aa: CAISGGLGSGPSSYEQYF
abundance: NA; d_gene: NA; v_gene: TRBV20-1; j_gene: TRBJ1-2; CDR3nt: TGCAGTGCCGGTTGGGGCTACACCTTC; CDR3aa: CSAGWGYTF
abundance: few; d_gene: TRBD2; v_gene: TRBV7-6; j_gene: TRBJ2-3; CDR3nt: TGTGCCAGCAGCTTAGTAGCGGGAGGGGGAGATACGCAGTATTTT; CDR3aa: CASSLVAGGGDTQYF
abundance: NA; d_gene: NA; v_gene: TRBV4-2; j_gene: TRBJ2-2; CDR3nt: TGTGCCAGCAGCCAAGACTACCAAGCCGGGGAGCTGTTTTTT; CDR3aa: CASSQDYQAGELFF
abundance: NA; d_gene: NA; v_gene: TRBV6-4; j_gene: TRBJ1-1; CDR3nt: TGTGCCAGCAGTGCCTCAGAAAACACTGAAGCTTTCTTT; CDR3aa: CASSASENTEAFF
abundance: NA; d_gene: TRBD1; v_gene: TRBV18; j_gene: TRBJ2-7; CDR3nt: TGTGCCAGCTCACCACGACAGGGGGTATACGAGCAGTACTTC; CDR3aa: CASSPRQGVYEQYF
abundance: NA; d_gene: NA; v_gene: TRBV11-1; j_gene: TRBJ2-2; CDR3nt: TGTGCCAGCAGCTTAGGGACTTCGGTTGGGGAGCTGTTTTTT; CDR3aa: CASSLGTSVGELFF
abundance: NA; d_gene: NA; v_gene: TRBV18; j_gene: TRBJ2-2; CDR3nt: TGTGCCAGCTCACCAGATCCCTTCGGGGGGAACACCGGGGAGCTGTTTTTT; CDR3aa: CASSPDPFGGNTGELFF
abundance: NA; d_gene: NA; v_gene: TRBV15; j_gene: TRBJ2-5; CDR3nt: TGTGCCACCAGCGGGGGCGGGAGACAAGAGACCCAGTACTTC; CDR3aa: CATSGGGRQETQYF
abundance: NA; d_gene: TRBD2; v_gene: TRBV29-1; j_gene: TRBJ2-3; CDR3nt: TGCAGCGTTGATGGTACTAGCGGGAGTAGGGATACGCAGTATTTT; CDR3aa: CSVDGTSGSRDTQYF
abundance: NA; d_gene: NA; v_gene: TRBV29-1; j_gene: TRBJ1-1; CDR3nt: TGCAGCGTTCCTAGAGGCACTGAAGCTTTCTTT; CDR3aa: CSVPRGTEAFF
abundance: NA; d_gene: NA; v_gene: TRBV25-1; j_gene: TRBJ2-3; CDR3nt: TGTGCCAGCAGTGAATCCAGTGGTGGCACAGATACGCAGTATTTT; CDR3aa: CASSESSGGTDTQYF
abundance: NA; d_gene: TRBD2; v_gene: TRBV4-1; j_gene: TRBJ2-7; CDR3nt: TGCGCCAGCAGCGCGGGGGGGGGTCGCGGCCGGGGCTACGAGCAGTACTTC; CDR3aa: CASSAGGGRGRGYEQYF